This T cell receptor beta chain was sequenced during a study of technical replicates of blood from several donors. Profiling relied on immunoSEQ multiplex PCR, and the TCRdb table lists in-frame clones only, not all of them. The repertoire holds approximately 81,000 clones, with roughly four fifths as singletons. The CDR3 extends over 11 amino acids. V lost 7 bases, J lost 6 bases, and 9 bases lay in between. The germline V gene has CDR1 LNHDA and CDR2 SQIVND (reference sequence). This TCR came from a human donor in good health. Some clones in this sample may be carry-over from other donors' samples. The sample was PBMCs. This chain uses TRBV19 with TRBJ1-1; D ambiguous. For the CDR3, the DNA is TGTGCCAGTATTAGGGAGGCTGAAGCTTTCTTT. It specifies CASIREAEAFF. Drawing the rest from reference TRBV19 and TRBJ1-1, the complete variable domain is DGGITQSPKYLFRKEGQNVTLSCEQNLNHDAMYWYRQDPGQGLRLIYYSQIVNDFQKGDIAEGYSVSREKKESFPLTVTSAQKNPTAFYLCASIREAEAFFGQGTRLTVV.